A single sample is the source of the 5 T cell receptor beta chains below, sequenced in a study of T cell repertoires in cytomegalovirus infection. TCRdb independently ran MiXCR on the reads; one entry per CDR3 protein. The data show hundreds of thousands of distinct CDR3 sequences, with less than 40% seen just once and more than 2.5% held by the top ten. Sequencing input: PBMCs. These receptor sequences come from a human donor in good health (CMV status not recorded). Some clones in this sample may be carry-over from other donors' samples.

The rearrangement joins TRBV19 to TRBJ1-5; the D is unclear. The CDR3 is 14 residues long. From germline, CDR1 is LNHDA and CDR2 SQIVND (reference sequence). V gave up 3 bases and J gave up 4 bases, with 10 bases separating them. CDR3 bases: TGTGCCAGTAGTATTACAGCGGGGAATCAGCCCCAGCATTTT. Translated, it gives CASSITAGNQPQHF.

The chain combines TRBV27 with TRBJ1-2; possible D gene TRBD1, 6 bases. Looked up from germline, CDR1 is MNHEY and CDR2 is SMNVEV (reference sequence). The CDR3 is 14 residues long. Trimming removed 8 bases from V and 7 bases from J, with 20 bases in between. As DNA, the CDR3 is TGTGCCAGCCGGACTACCGGGACAACAGGTGGCTACACCTTC. This gives the protein CASRTTGTTGGYTF.

This clonotype has a handful of counts. V is TRBV2 and J is TRBJ2-7; the match to TRBD1 covers 10 bases. Germline V gene data show CDR1 as SNHLY and CDR2 as FYNNEI. This CDR3 contains 14 residues. V trimming: 7 bases; J trimming: 2 bases; junction bases outside the gene matches: 5. CDR3 DNA sequence: TGTGCCAGCAACAAAGGACAGGGGGCCTACGAGCAGTACTTC. Residues: CASNKGQGAYEQYF.

This clonotype turned up a few times. The junction departs from the called germline gene at one end, perhaps through a read error. CDR3 sequence reads: CASSPPAYDYTF. CDR3 DNA sequence: TGTGCCAGCAGCCCCCCGGCGTATGACTACACCTTC. The rearrangement links TRBV7-2 to TRBJ1-2; D gene unclear. The germline CDR1 and CDR2 sequences are SGHTA and FQGNSA. The CDR3 is 12 amino acids.

This clonotype has only a few counts. This chain uses TRBV28 with TRBJ2-7; 9 bases align to TRBD1. This CDR3 contains 14 residues. Germline V gene data show CDR1 as MDHEN and CDR2 as SYDVKM. The V segment lost 4 bases and the J segment 2 bases; nucleotides outside the gene matches: 3. The CDR3 here is CASSSDRGTYEQYF. The CDR3 coding sequence is TGTGCCAGCAGTTCGGACAGGGGTACCTACGAGCAGTACTTC.